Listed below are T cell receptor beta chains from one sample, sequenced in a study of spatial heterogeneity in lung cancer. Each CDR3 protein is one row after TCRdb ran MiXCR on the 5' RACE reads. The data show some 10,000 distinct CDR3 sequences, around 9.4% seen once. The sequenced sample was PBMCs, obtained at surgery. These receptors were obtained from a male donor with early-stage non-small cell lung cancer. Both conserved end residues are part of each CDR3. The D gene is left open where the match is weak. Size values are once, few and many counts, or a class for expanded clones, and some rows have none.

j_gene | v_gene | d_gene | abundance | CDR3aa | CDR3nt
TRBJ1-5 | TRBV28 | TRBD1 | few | CASSFRQGGSQPQHF | TGTGCCAGCAGTTTTCGGCAGGGGGGCTCTCAGCCCCAGCATTTT
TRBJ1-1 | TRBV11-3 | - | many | CASRRSYRGTEAFF | TGTGCCAGCAGGAGATCGTATAGGGGCACTGAAGCTTTCTTT
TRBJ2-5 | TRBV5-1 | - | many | CASSPGAGLSQETQYF | TGCGCCAGCAGCCCAGGGGCGGGACTGAGCCAAGAGACCCAGTACTTC
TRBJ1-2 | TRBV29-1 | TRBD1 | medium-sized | CSVDNLSFADRGAWNYGYTF | TGCAGCGTTGACAACCTTTCTTTCGCGGACAGGGGTGCGTGGAACTATGGCTACACCTTC
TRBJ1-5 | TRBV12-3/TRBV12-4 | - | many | CASSLSRVDLTHQPQHF | TGTGCCAGCAGTCTCTCCAGGGTGGACCTAACCCATCAGCCCCAGCATTTT
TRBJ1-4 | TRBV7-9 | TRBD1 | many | CASSSLDRGEKLFF | TGTGCCAGCAGCTCATTGGACAGGGGTGAAAAACTGTTTTTT
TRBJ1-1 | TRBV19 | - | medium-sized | CASFLWRSPGTEAFF | TGTGCCAGTTTCTTATGGCGCTCCCCAGGCACTGAAGCTTTCTTT
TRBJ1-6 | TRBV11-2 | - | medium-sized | CASSRLGTVTYNSPLHF | TGTGCCAGCAGCCGCCTGGGGACCGTCACCTATAATTCACCCCTCCACTTT
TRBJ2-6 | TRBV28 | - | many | CASSPRGGGRSGANVLTF | TGTGCCAGCAGCCCCCGGGGAGGGGGCAGGTCTGGGGCCAACGTCCTGACTTTC
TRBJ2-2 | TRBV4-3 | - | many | CASSQGAWDGELFF | TGCGCCAGCAGCCAAGGGGCCTGGGACGGGGAGCTGTTTTTT
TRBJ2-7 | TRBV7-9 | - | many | CASSPGPDPSYEQYF | TGTGCCAGCAGCCCGGGACCCGATCCATCCTACGAGCAGTACTTC
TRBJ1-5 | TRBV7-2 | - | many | CASSSSQAPQHF | TGTGCCAGCAGCTCCTCCCAGGCGCCCCAGCATTTT
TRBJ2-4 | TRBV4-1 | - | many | CASSQRAGDRSNIQYF | TGCGCCAGCAGCCAGAGGGCCGGGGACCGGAGCAACATTCAGTACTTC
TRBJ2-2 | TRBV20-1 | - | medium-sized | CSASPGGHNTGELFF | TGCAGTGCTAGTCCCGGGGGCCACAACACCGGGGAGCTGTTTTTT
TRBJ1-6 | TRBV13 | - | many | CASSLGRPNSPLHF | TGTGCCAGCAGCTTAGGACGTCCAAATTCACCCCTCCACTTT
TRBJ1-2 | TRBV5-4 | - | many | CASSPPGDLYGYTF | TGTGCCAGCAGCCCCCCTGGGGACCTCTATGGCTACACCTTC
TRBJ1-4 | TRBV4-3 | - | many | CASSQDKSAGTATNEKLFF | TGCGCCAGCAGCCAAGATAAGTCGGCAGGGACTGCAACTAATGAAAAACTGTTTTTT
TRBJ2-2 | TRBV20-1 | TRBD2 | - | CSAPSGGVNTGELFF | TGCAGTGCTCCCAGCGGGGGGGTCAACACCGGGGAGCTGTTTTTT
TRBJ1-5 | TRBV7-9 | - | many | CASSSQGIQPQHF | TGTGCCAGCAGCTCGCAGGGGATTCAGCCCCAGCATTTT
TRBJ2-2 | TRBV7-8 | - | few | CASSLVGPGELFF | TGTGCCAGCAGCTTAGTTGGGCCCGGGGAGCTGTTTTTT